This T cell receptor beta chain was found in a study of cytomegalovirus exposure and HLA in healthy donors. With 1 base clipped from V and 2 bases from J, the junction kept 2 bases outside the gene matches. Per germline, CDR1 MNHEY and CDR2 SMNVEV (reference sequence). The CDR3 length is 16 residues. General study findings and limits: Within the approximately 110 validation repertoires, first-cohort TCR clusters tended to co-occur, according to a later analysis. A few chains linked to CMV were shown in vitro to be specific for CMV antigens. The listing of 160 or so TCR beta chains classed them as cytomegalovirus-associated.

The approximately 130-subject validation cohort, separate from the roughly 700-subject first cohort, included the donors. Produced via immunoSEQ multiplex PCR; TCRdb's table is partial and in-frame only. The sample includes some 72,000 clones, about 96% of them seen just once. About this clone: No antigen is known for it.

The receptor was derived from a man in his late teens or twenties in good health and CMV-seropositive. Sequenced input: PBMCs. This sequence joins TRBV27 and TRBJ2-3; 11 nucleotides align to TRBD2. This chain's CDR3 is CASSLFSGRATDTQYF. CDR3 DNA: TGTGCCAGCAGTTTATTTAGCGGGAGGGCCACAGATACGCAGTATTTT.